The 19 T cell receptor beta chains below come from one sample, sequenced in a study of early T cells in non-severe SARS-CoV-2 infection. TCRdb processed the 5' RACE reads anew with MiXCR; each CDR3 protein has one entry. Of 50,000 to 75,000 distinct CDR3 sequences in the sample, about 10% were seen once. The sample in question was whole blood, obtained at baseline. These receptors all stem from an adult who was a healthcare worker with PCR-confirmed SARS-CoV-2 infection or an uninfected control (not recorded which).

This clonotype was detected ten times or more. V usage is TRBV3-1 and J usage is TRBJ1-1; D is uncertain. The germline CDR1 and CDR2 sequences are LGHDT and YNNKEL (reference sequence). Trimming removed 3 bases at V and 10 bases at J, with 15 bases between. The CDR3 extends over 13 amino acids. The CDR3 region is CASSQGRSVGAFF. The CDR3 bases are TGTGCCAGCAGCCAGGGAAGATCAGTGGGAGCTTTCTTT. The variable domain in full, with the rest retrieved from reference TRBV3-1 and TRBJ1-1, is DTAVSQTPKYLVTQMGNDKSIKCEQNLGHDTMYWYKQDSKKFLKIMFSYNNKELIINETVPNRFSPKSPDKAHLNLHINSLELGDSAVYFCASSQGRSVGAFFGQGTRLTVV.

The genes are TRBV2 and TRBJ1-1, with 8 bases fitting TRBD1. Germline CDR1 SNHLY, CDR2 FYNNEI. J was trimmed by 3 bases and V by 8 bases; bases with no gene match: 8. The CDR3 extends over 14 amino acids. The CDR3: CASVGQGGYTEAFF. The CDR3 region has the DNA TGTGCCAGCGTCGGACAGGGAGGCTACACTGAAGCTTTCTTT.

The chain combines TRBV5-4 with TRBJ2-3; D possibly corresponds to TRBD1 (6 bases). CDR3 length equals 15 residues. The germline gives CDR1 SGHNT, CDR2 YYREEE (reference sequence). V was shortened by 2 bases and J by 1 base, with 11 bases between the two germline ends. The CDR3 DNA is TGTGCCAGCAGCTTCTTAGGGGGTGGCACAGATACGCAGTATTTT. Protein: CASSFLGGGTDTQYF. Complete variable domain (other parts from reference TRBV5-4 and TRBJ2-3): ETGVTQSPTHLIKTRGQQVTLRCSSQSGHNTVSWYQQALGQGPQFIFQYYREEENGRGNFPPRFSGLQFPNYSSELNVNALELDDSALYLCASSFLGGGTDTQYFGPGTRLTVL.

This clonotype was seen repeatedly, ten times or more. The CDR3, as DNA: TGTGCCAGCAGCCAAGATACAAACTATGGCTACACCTTC. Amino acid sequence: CASSQDTNYGYTF. The chain joins TRBV4-2 to TRBJ1-2; D gene uncertain. The germline CDR1 and CDR2 sequences are LGHNA and YNFKEQ. This CDR3 contains 13 residues. Trimming removed 0 bases at V and 2 bases at J, with 4 bases between.

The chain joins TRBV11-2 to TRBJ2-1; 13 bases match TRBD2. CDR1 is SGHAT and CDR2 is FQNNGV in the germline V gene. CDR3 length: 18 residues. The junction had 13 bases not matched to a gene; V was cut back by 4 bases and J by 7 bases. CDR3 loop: CASSSAGLAGRLGNEQFF. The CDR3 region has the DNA TGTGCCAGCAGCTCCGCGGGACTAGCGGGACGATTGGGTAATGAGCAGTTCTTC.

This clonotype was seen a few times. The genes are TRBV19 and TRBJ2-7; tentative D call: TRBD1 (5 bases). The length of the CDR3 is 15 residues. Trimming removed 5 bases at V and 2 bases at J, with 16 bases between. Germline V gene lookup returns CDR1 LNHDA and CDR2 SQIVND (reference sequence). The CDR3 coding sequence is TGTGCCAGTAGTCTCAACCCGTACAGGACCTACGAGCAGTACTTC. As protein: CASSLNPYRTYEQYF.

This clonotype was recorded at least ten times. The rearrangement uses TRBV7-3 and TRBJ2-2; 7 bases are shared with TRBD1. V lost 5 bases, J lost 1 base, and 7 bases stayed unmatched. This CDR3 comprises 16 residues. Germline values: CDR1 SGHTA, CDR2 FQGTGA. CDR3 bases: TGTGCCAGCAGCCTGGCCGGGACAGAGAACACCGGGGAGCTGTTTTTT. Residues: CASSLAGTENTGELFF.

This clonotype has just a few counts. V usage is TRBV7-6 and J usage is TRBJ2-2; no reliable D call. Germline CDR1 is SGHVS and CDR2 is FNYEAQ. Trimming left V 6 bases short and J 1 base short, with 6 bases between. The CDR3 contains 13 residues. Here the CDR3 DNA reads TGTGCCAGCAGTCGGGTGAACACCGGGGAGCTGTTTTTT. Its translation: CASSRVNTGELFF.

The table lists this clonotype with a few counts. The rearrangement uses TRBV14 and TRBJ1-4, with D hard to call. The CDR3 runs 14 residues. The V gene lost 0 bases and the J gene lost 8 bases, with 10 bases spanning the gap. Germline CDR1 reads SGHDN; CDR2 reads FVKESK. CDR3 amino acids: CASSQDQTLEKLFF. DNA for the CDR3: TGTGCCAGCAGCCAAGACCAGACTTTGGAAAAACTGTTTTTT. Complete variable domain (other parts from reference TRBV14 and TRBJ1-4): EAGVTQFPSHSVIEKGQTVTLRCDPISGHDNLYWYRRVMGKEIKFLLHFVKESKQDESGMPNNRFLAERTGGTYSTLKVQPAELEDSGVYFCASSQDQTLEKLFFGSGTQLSVL.

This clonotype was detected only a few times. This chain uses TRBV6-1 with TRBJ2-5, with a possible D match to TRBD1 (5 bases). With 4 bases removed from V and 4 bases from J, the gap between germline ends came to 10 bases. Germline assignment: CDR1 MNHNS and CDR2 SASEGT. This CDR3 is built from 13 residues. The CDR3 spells CASSASQGETQYF. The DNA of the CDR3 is TGTGCCAGCAGTGCGTCGCAGGGAGAGACCCAGTACTTC.

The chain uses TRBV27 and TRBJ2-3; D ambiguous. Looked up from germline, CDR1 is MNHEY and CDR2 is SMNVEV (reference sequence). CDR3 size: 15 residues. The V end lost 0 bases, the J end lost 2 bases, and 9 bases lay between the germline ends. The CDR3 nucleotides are TGTGCCAGCAGTTTATCTGACGCCATCACAGATACGCAGTATTTT. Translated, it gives CASSLSDAITDTQYF.

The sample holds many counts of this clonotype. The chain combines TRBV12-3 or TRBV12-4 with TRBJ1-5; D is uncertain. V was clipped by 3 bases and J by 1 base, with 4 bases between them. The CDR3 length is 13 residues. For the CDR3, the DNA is TGTGCCAGCAGTTTCGACAGCAATCAGCCCCAGCATTTT. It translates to CASSFDSNQPQHF.

CDR3 bases: TGTGCCAGCAGTTCCCTGGCCGGTAGCTCTGGAAACACCATATATTTT. Translation gives CASSSLAGSSGNTIYF. The rearrangement joins TRBV27 to TRBJ1-3; D call uncertain. CDR1 and CDR2 from the germline V gene are MNHEY and SMNVEV (reference sequence). Deletions cut 4 bases from V and 0 bases from J, with 13 bases between. CDR3 size: 16 residues.

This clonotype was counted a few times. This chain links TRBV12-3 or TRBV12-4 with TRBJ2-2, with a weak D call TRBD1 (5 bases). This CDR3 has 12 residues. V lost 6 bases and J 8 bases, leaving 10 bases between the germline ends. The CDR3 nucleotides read TGTGCCAGCAGGCTTAGGACAGGGGAGCTGTTTTTT. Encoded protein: CASRLRTGELFF.

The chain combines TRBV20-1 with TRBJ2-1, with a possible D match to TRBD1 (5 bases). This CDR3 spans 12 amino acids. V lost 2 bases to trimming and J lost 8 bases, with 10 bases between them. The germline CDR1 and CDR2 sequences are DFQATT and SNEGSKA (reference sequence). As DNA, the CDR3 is TGCAGTGCTAGACCATGGGGCGATGAGCAGTTCTTC. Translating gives CSARPWGDEQFF.

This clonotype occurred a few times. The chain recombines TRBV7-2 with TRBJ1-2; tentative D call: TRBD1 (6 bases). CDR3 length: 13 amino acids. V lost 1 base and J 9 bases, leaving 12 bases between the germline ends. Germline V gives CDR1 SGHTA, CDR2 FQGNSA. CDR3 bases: TGTGCCAGCAGCTTAGACAGGGCGAAGAGCTACACCTTC. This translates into CASSLDRAKSYTF.

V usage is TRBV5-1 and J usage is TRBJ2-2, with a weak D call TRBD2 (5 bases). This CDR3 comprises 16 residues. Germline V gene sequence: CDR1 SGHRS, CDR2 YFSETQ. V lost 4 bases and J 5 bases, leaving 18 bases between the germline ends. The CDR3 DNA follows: TGCGCCAGCAGCCCCCGGTCCTCCTCGGGGACCGGGGAGCTGTTTTTT. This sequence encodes CASSPRSSSGTGELFF.

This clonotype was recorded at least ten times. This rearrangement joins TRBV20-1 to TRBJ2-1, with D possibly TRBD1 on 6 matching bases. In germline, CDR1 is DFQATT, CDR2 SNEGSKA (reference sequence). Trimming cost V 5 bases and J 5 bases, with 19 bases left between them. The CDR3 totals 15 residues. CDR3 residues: CSARTGISRDNEQFF. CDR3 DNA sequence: TGCAGTGCTCGAACAGGGATTAGTAGGGACAATGAGCAGTTCTTC.

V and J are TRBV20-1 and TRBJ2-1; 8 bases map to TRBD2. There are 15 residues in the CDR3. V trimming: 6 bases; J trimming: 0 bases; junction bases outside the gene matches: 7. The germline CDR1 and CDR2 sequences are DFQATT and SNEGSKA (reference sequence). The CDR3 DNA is TGCAGTGCAAGCGGGGGCGGCCCCTCCTACAATGAGCAGTTCTTC. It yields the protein CSASGGGPSYNEQFF.